These 13 T cell receptor beta chains came from one sample sequenced in a study of T cell responses to AZD1222 COVID-19 vaccine. The data were produced by immunoSEQ multiplex PCR, yet TCRdb's version contains in-frame clones alone and is incomplete. The table lists 150,000 or so clones, 75% to 90% of them singletons. Sequenced here: peripheral blood, sampled 28 days after the second AZD1222 dose. The receptors come from an adult who received the AZD1222 COVID-19 vaccine.

The V and J genes are TRBV11-3 and TRBJ2-5; 7 bases are shared with TRBD2. V gave up 2 bases and J gave up 5 bases; unmatched junction bases: 2. Germline V CDR1 and CDR2: SGHNT, YENEEA. This CDR3 comprises 13 residues. For the CDR3, the DNA is TGTGCCAGCAGCTTAAGAGCGGGGGAGACCCAGTACTTC. The encoded protein is CASSLRAGETQYF.

V usage is TRBV6-2 or TRBV6-3 and J usage is TRBJ1-2, with no clear D. Per the germline V gene, CDR1 is MNHEY and CDR2 is SVGEGT. The CDR3 is 17 amino acids. V lost 3 bases and J lost 4, with 21 bases in between. CDR3 nucleotide sequence: TGTGCCAGCAGTTATTTTCCGGGTTCGAAAAGGCCCTATGGCTACACCTTC. It codes for CASSYFPGSKRPYGYTF.

This chain connects TRBV29-1 to TRBJ2-1, with a tentative D call TRBD2 (5 bases). The V and J ends lost 4 bases and 8 bases respectively, with 9 bases between them. The CDR3 sequence is 11 residues long. Germline V gives CDR1 SQVTM, CDR2 ANQGSEA. The CDR3, as DNA: TGCAGCGTTGTGGCGGGCCATGAGCAGTTCTTC. It specifies CSVVAGHEQFF.

The chain uses TRBV7-9 and TRBJ2-7; possible D gene TRBD1, 7 bases. V was shortened by 3 bases and J by 6 bases, with 15 bases between the two germline ends. Germline V gene data show CDR1 as SEHNR and CDR2 as FQNEAQ (reference sequence). This CDR3 is 14 amino acids long. CDR3 sequence reads: CASSFRGVDGEQYF. CDR3 in DNA: TGTGCCAGCAGCTTCAGGGGGGTGGATGGCGAGCAGTACTTC.

This chain joins TRBV10-3 and TRBJ1-1, with 7 bases aligning to TRBD1. The CDR3 is 13 residues long. Germline CDR1 is ENHRY and CDR2 is SYGVKD. Trimming removed 6 bases from V and 5 bases from J; junction bases left unmatched: 6. CDR3 loop: CAIRADRVTEAFF. CDR3 nucleotides: TGTGCCATCAGAGCCGACAGGGTTACTGAAGCTTTCTTT.

The CDR3: CASSRGTDYGYTF. The CDR3 region has the DNA TGTGCCAGCAGTAGAGGGACGGATTATGGCTACACCTTC. V gene TRBV25-1 combines with J gene TRBJ1-2, with a tentative D call TRBD1 (5 bases). Deletions cut 5 bases from V and 5 bases from J, with 12 bases between. This CDR3 is 13 amino acids long. Germline V gives CDR1 MGHDK, CDR2 SYGVNS.

The rearrangement links TRBV6-6 to TRBJ2-3, with TRBD1 matching over 8 bases. The CDR3 has 16 residues. CDR1 and CDR2 (germline): MNHNY, SVGAGI (reference sequence). The V gene end was trimmed by 0 bases and the J gene end by 5 bases; junction bases not matched to a gene: 7. As DNA, the CDR3 is TGTGCCAGCAGTTACTCGTCAGGGGGCGATCTAGATACGCAGTATTTT. Residues: CASSYSSGGDLDTQYF.

This rearrangement joins TRBV2 to TRBJ1-4, with D possibly matching TRBD1 (6 bases). The germline gives CDR1 SNHLY, CDR2 FYNNEI. V gave up 6 bases and J gave up 4 bases, with 21 bases separating them. The CDR3 totals 17 residues. The CDR3 sequence: CASRDNGQLSLNEKLFF. In DNA form, the CDR3 reads TGTGCCAGCAGGGACAACGGACAGCTCTCACTTAATGAAAAACTGTTTTTT.

The chain links TRBV6-2 or TRBV6-3 to TRBJ1-2; TRBD1 is a possible D gene (6 bases). The V and J ends lost 0 bases and 13 bases respectively, with 15 bases between them. Per the germline V gene, CDR1 is MNHEY and CDR2 is SVGEGT. This CDR3 region has 13 residues. CDR3 bases: TGTGCCAGCAGTTACTCGACAGCACAGGGAGGCACCTTC. Its protein is CASSYSTAQGGTF.

The rearrangement links TRBV5-4 to TRBJ2-5; D not certain. V gave up 4 bases and J gave up 2 bases, with 12 bases separating them. Germline V lookup: CDR1 SGHNT, CDR2 YYREEE (reference sequence). The CDR3 is 14 amino acids. The chain's CDR3 is CASSLKGVQETQYF. The CDR3 bases are TGTGCCAGCAGCCTTAAGGGCGTACAAGAGACCCAGTACTTC.

This clone has a count of ten or more. V gene TRBV9 combines with J gene TRBJ2-1, with TRBD2 matching over 8 bases. The germline V gene has CDR1 SGDLS and CDR2 YYNGEE. V gave up 4 bases and J gave up 0 bases; unmatched junction bases: 3. The CDR3 is 15 amino acids. The CDR3 DNA is TGTGCCAGCAGCCCCGCGGGAGGCTCCTACAATGAGCAGTTCTTC. Its translation: CASSPAGGSYNEQFF.

This clone was found a few times. The chain is built from TRBV7-9 and TRBJ1-5; D unclear. Trimming left V 1 base short and J 1 base short, with 5 bases between. This CDR3 comprises 14 residues. Germline CDR1 and CDR2: SEHNR and FQNEAQ (reference sequence). The CDR3 loop reads CASSLDGSNQPQHF. The CDR3 coding sequence is TGTGCCAGCAGCTTAGACGGCAGCAATCAGCCCCAGCATTTT.

The V gene is TRBV10-3, the J gene TRBJ1-1; D is ambiguous. Per germline, CDR1 ENHRY and CDR2 SYGVKD. Trimming pared 2 bases from V and 8 bases from J, leaving 6 bases between. The CDR3 runs 11 residues. The CDR3 here is CAISEPGEAFF. The CDR3 coding sequence is TGTGCCATCAGTGAGCCGGGGGAAGCTTTCTTT.